This T cell receptor (beta chain) was recorded in a study of OX40 agonist ivuxolimab in advanced cancers. The overall study: The patients' treatment was ivuxolimab, an agonistic anti-OX40 (CD134) antibody. Subjects had a mean age of approximately 60 years, with a range of roughly 20 to 79; around 80% were male.

Profiling relied on immunoSEQ multiplex PCR, and the TCRdb table lists in-frame clones only, not all of them. The data show 50,000 to 75,000 clones, around 88% seen once. Germline lookup yields CDR1 SGHRS and CDR2 YFSETQ. The CDR3 length is 15 residues. J lost 6 bases, V lost 6 bases, and 9 bases had no gene match. About this clone: What it recognizes is unknown.

Study-wide results and limits: At doses 0.1 to 3.0 mg/kg, CD4+ and CD8+ clones expanded.

The receptor's source is an adult with an advanced solid tumor such as melanoma, head and neck, liver or kidney cancer. The sequencing used CD4+ or CD8+ T cells sorted from blood, collected in a trial of the OX40 agonist ivuxolimab. The chain joins TRBV5-1 to TRBJ1-1; 12 nucleotides align to TRBD1. CDR3 nucleotide sequence: TGCGCCAGCACCACCGGGGACAGGGGGCTACCTGAAGCTTTCTTT. Its protein is CASTTGDRGLPEAFF.